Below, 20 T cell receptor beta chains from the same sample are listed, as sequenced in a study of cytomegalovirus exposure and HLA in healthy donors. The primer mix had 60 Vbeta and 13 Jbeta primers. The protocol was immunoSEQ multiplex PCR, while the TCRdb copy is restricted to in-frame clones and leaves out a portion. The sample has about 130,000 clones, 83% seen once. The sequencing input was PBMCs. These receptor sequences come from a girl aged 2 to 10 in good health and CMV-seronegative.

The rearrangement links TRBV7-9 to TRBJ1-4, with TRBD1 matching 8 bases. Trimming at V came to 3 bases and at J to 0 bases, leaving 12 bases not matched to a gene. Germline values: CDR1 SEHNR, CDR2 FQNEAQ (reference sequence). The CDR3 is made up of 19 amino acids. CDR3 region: CASSFLPGGFGATNEKLFF. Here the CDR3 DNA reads TGTGCCAGCAGCTTTTTGCCAGGGGGCTTTGGTGCAACTAATGAAAAACTGTTTTTT.

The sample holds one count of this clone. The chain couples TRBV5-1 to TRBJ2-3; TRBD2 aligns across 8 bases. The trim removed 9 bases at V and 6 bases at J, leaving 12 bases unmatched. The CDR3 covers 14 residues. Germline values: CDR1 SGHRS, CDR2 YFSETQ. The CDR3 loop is CATRTSQGVDTQYF. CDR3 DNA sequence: TGCGCCACCCGGACTAGCCAAGGCGTCGATACGCAGTATTTT.

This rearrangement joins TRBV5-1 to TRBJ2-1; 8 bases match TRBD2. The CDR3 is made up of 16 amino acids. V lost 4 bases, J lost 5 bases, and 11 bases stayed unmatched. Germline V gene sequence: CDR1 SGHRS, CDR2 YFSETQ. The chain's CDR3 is CASSPRGGSPHNEQFF. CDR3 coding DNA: TGCGCCAGCAGCCCCCGGGGGGGATCCCCCCACAATGAGCAGTTCTTC. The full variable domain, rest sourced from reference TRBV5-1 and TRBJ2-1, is KAGVTQTPRYLIKTRGQQVTLSCSPISGHRSVSWYQQTPGQGLQFLFEYFSETQRNKGNFPGRFSGRQFSNSRSEMNVSTLELGDSALYLCASSPRGGSPHNEQFFGPGTRLTVL.

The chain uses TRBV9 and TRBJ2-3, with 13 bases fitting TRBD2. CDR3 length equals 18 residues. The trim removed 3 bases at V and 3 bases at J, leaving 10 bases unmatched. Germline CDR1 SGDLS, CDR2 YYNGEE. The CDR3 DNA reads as TGTGCCAGCAGCGCCAACCCAAGGACTAGCGGGAGAACAGATACGCAGTATTTT. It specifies CASSANPRTSGRTDTQYF.

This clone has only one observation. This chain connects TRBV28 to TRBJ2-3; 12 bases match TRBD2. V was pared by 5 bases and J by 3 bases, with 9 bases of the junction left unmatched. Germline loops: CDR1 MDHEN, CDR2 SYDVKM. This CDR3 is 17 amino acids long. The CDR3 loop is CASSQPSGRAWTDTQYF. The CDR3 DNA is TGTGCCAGCAGTCAGCCTAGCGGGAGGGCCTGGACAGATACGCAGTATTTT.

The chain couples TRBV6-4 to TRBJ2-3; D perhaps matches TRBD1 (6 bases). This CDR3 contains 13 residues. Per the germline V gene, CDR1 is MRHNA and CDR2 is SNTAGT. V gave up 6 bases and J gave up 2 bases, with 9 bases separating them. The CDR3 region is CASSRTDTDTQYF. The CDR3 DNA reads TGTGCCAGCAGCCGGACAGACACAGATACGCAGTATTTT.

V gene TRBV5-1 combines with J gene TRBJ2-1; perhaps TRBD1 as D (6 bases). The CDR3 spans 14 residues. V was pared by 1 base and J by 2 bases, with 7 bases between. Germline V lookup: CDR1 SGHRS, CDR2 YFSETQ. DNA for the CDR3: TGCGCCAGCAGCTTGCAGGGGCCCTACAATGAGCAGTTCTTC. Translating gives CASSLQGPYNEQFF.

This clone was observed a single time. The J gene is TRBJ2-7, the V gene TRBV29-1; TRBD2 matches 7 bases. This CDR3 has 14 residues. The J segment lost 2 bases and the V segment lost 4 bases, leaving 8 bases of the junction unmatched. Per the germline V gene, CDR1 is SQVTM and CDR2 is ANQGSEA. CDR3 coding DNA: TGCAGCGTTGGTCTGGGACTACGACCCTACGAGCAGTACTTC. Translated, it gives CSVGLGLRPYEQYF.

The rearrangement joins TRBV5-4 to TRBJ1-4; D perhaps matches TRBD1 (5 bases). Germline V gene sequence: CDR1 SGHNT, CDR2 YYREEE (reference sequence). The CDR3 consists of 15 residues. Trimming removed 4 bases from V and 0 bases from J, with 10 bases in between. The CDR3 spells CASSRGGSTNEKLFF. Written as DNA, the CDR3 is TGTGCCAGCAGCCGGGGGGGTTCAACTAATGAAAAACTGTTTTTT.

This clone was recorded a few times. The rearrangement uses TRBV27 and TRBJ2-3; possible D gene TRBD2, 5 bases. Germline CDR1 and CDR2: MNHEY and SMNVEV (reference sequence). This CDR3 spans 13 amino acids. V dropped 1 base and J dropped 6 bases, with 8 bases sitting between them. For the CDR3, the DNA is TGTGCCAGCAGTTTATGGACGGGGGATACGCAGTATTTT. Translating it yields CASSLWTGDTQYF.

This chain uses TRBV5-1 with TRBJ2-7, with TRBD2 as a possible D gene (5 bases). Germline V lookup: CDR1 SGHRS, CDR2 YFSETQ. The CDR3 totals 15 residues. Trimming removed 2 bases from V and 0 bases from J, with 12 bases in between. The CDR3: CASSFRGPFSYEQYF. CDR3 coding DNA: TGCGCCAGCAGCTTTCGGGGTCCCTTCTCCTACGAGCAGTACTTC.

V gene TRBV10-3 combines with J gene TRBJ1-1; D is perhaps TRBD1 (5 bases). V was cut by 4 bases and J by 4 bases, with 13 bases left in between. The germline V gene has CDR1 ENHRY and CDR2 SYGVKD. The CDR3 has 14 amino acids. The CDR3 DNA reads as TGTGCCATCAGTGCGGCTGCGGGGCCCACTGAAGCTTTCTTT. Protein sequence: CAISAAAGPTEAFF.

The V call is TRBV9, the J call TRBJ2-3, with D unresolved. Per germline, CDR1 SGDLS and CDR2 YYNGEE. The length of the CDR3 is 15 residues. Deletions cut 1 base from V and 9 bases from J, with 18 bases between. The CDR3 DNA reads TGTGCCAGCAGCGTAATGGCTAGTGCCCGATCCACGCAGTATTTT. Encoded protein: CASSVMASARSTQYF. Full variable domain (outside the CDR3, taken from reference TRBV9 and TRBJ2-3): DSGVTQTPKHLITATGQRVTLRCSPRSGDLSVYWYQQSLDQGLQFLIQYYNGEERAKGNILERFSAQQFPDLHSELNLSSLELGDSALYFCASSVMASARSTQYFGPGTRLTVL.

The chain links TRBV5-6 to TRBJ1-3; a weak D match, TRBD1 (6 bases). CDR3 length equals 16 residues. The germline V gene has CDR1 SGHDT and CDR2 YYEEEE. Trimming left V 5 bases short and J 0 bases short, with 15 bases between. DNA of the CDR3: TGTGCCAGCAGAAACGGACAGTTGGACTCTGGAAACACCATATATTTT. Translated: CASRNGQLDSGNTIYF. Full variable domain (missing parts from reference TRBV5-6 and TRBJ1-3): DAGVTQSPTHLIKTRGQQVTLRCSPKSGHDTVSWYQQALGQGPQFIFQYYEEEERQRGNFPDRFSGHQFPNYSSELNVNALLLGDSALYLCASRNGQLDSGNTIYFGEGSWLTVV.

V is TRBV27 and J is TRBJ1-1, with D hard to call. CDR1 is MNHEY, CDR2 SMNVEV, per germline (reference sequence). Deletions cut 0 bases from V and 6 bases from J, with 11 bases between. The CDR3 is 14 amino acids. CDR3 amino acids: CASSLSVGSAEAFF. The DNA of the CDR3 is TGTGCCAGCAGTTTATCGGTGGGGAGCGCTGAAGCTTTCTTT.

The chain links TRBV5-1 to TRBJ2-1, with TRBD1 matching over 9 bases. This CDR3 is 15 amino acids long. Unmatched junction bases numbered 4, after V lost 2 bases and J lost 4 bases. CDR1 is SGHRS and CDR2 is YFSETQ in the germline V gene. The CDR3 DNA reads TGCGCCAGCAGCTTTCAGACAGGGGGATACAATGAGCAGTTCTTC. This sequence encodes CASSFQTGGYNEQFF.

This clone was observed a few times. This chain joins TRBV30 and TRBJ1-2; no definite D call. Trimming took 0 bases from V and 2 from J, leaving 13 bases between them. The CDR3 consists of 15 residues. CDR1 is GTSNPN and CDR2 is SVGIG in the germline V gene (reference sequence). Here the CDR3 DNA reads TGTGCCTGGAGTGTTAGTGGTCAATTCAACTATGGCTACACCTTC. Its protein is CAWSVSGQFNYGYTF.

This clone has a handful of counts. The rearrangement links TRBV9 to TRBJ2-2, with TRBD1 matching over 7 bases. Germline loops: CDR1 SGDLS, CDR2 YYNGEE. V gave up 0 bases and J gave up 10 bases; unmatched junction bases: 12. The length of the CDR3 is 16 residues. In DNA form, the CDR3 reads TGTGCCAGCAGCGTAGTTATGACAGGGAGAGCGAAGGAGCTGTTTTTT. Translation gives CASSVVMTGRAKELFF.

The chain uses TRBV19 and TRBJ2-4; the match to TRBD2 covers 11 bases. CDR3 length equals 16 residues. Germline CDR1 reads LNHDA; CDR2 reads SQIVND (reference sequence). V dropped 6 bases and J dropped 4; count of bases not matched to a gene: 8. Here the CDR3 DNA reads TGTGCCAGTAGGCCTCGGACTAGCGGGCATAAAAACATTCAGTACTTC. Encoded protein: CASRPRTSGHKNIQYF.

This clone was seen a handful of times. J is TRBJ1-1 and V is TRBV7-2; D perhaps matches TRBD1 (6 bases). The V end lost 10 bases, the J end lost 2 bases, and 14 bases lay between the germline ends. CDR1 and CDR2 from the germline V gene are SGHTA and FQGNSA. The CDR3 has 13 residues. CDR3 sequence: CATYRQVNTEAFF. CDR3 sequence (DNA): TGTGCCACCTATAGACAGGTTAACACTGAAGCTTTCTTT.